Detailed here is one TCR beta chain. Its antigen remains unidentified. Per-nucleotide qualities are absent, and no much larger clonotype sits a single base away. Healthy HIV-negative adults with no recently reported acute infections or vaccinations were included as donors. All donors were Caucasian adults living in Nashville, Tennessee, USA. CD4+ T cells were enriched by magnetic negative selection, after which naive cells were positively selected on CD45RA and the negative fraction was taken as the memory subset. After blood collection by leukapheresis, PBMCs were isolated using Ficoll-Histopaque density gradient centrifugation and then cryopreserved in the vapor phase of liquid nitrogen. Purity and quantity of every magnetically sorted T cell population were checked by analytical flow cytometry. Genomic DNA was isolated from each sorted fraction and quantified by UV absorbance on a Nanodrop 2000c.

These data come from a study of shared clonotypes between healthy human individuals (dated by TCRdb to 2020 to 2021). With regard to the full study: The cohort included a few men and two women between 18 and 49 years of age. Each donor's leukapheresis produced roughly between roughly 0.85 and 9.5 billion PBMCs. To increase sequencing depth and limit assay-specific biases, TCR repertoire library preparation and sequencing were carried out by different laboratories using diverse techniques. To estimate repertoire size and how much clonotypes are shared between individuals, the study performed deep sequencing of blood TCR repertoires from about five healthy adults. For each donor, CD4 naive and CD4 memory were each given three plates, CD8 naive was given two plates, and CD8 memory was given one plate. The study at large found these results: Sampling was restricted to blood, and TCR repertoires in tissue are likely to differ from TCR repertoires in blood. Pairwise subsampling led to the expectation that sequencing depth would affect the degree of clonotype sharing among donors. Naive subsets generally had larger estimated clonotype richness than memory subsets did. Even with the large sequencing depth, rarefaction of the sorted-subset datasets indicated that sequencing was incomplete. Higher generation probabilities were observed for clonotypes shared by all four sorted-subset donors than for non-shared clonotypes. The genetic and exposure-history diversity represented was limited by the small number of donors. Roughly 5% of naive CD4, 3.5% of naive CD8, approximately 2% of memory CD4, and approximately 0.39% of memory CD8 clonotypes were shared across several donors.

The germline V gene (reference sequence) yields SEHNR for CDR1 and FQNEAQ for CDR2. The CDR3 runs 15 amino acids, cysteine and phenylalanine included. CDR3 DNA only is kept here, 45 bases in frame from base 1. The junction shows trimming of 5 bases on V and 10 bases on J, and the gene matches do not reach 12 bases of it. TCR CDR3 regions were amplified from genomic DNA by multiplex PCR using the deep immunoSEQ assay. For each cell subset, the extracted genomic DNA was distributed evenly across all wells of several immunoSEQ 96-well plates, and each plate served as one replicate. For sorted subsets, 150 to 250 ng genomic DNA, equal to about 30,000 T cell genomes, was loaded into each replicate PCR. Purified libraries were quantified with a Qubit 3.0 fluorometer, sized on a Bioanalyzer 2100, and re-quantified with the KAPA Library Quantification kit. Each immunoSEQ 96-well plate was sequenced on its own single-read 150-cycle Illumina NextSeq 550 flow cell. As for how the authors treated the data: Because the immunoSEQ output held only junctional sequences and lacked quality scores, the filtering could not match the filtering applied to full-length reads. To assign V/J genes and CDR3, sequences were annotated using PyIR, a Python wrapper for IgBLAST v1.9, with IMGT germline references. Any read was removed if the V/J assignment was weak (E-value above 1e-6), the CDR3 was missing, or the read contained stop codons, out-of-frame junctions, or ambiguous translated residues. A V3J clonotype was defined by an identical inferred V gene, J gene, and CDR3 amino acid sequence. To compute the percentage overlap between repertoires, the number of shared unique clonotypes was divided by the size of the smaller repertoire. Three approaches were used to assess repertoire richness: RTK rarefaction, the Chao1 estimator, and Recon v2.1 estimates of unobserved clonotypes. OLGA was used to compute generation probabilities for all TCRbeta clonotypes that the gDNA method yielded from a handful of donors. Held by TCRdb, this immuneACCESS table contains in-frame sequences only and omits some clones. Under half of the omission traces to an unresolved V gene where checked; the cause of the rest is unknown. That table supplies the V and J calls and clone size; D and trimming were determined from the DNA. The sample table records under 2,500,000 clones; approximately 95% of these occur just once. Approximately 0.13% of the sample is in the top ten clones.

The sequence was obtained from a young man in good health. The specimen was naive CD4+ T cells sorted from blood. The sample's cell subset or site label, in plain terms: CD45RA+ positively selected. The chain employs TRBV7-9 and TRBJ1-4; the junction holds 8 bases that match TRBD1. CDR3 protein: CASSRGQGLFGKLFF. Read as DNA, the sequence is TGTGCCAGCAGCCGCGGACAGGGTTTATTCGGAAAACTGTTTTTT.